This T cell receptor (beta chain) was documented in a study of regulatory T cells in long-lasting Graves disease. Arm-PCR of CDR3 regions with iRepertoire HTBI primers generated TCR beta libraries. TCRdb used MiXCR to reprocess the multiplex PCR reads, holding one entry per CDR3 protein. The profile shows around 450,000 distinct CDR3 sequences, 14% to 15% of them singletons. As to time point: newly diagnosed GD, antithyroid drugs for less than 3 months. PBMC RNA was the source of the TCR library. This clonotype was seen a few times. Trimming pared 3 bases from V and 3 bases from J, leaving 15 bases between. This CDR3 has 16 residues. Germline values: CDR1 SNHLY, CDR2 FYNNEI. This same sample was also taken into another study, of T cells in Graves' hyperthyroidism and ophthalmopathy.

The clonotype comes from a woman in her twenties or thirties with Graves disease. Sequenced here: peripheral blood mononuclear cells (PBMCs), sampled at new diagnosis, from a patient treated with antithyroid drugs. The chain links TRBV2 to TRBJ1-3; D unresolved. The CDR3 here is CASSEHDLVSGNTIYF. CDR3 coding DNA: TGTGCCAGCAGTGAGCACGACCTTGTGAGTGGAAACACCATATATTTT.